This T cell receptor (beta chain) was sequenced for a study of blood T cell repertoires in COVID-19. On the study more broadly: The origin of the acute and convalescent COVID-19 samples was the United States, Italy and Spain.

The CDR3 length is 14 residues. In germline, CDR1 is MNHEY, CDR2 SVGAGI. Trimming removed 5 bases at V and 3 bases at J, with 10 bases between. Original handling: Amplification with reference gene primers provided the estimates of nucleated cell counts. Here immunoSEQ multiplex PCR was the method, and the copy in TCRdb shows in-frame clones only, minus some. V and J calls and clone size are given by that table; D and trimming were obtained from the DNA. The table lists 170,000 or so clones, about 82% of them singletons, with 7% in the top ten. Sample: peripheral blood. The receptor comes from a man between 45 and 60 years old with active or convalescent COVID-19. This chain joins TRBV6-5 and TRBJ1-4; D not resolved. The CDR3: CASSPSSANEKLFF. DNA of the CDR3: TGTGCCAGCAGTCCTAGTAGTGCTAATGAAAAACTGTTTTTT.